One sample yielded the 7 T cell receptor beta chains listed below, sequenced in a study of metastatic and nonmetastatic thyroid tumors. Ahead of thyroid surgery, no patient had received treatment of any kind. MiXCR was used by TCRdb to re-call the PCR reads. The sample has roughly 3,500 clones, about 37% seen once; the top ten hold roughly 31%. The specimen was adjacent normal tissue. The receptors derive from a male donor with papillary thyroid cancer or a benign thyroid nodule (not recorded which). Some clones in this sample may be carry-over from other donors' samples.

A remark on this clone: This may stem from a read error, because a much larger clone lies one nucleotide away. This chain links TRBV12-3 or TRBV12-4 with TRBJ2-1; 9 bases fit TRBD1. The CDR3 runs 12 residues. V lost 3 bases, J lost 16 bases, and 7 bases stayed unmatched. The CDR3 nucleotides are TGTGCCAGCAGTTTGGCCGGGACAGGGTGTTTCTTC. It codes for CASSLAGTGCFF.

This chain connects TRBV20-1 to TRBJ1-1; 7 bases align to TRBD1. The germline CDR1 and CDR2 sequences are DFQATT and SNEGSKA (reference sequence). The CDR3 extends over 12 amino acids. Written as DNA, the CDR3 is TGCAGCGCAGGGGGTATGAACACTGAAGCTTTCTTT. This encodes CSAGGMNTEAFF.

In its sample, this clone was seen a few times. The J gene is TRBJ2-6, the V gene TRBV6-5; 10 bases fit TRBD2. Germline V gene data show CDR1 as MNHEY and CDR2 as SVGAGI. The trim removed 0 bases at V and 2 bases at J, leaving 4 bases unmatched. The CDR3 covers 18 residues. CDR3 protein: CASSYSGLAGAGANVLTF. As DNA, the CDR3 is TGTGCCAGCAGTTACTCTGGTCTAGCGGGGGCTGGGGCCAACGTCCTGACTTTC.

The V call is TRBV3-1, the J call TRBJ1-2; D unclear. This CDR3 has 13 amino acids. CDR1 LGHDT and CDR2 YNNKEL come from the germline V gene (reference sequence). V lost 4 bases and J lost 7, with 13 bases in between. CDR3 DNA sequence: TGTGCCAGCAGCCCCGGGGAAGAGGCTGGCTACACCTTC. This gives the protein CASSPGEEAGYTF. Full variable domain (outside the CDR3, taken from reference TRBV3-1 and TRBJ1-2): DTAVSQTPKYLVTQMGNDKSIKCEQNLGHDTMYWYKQDSKKFLKIMFSYNNKELIINETVPNRFSPKSPDKAHLNLHINSLELGDSAVYFCASSPGEEAGYTFGSGTRLTVV.

This clone was picked up a small number of times. The CDR3 DNA reads as TGTGCCAGCAGCTTAAACGGGAGGAAAGATACGCAGTATTTT. Its translation is CASSLNGRKDTQYF. V gene TRBV7-3 combines with J gene TRBJ2-3; 7 bases are shared with TRBD2. The trim removed 1 base at V and 5 bases at J, leaving 3 bases unmatched. CDR1 and CDR2 (germline): SGHTA, FQGTGA. This CDR3 contains 14 residues.

This clone was seen a few times. The genes are TRBV10-1 and TRBJ1-3, with unresolved D. V lost 7 bases and J 2 bases, leaving 3 bases between the germline ends. The CDR3 length is 11 residues. Germline assignment: CDR1 WNHNN and CDR2 SYGVQD (reference sequence). The CDR3 loop reads CASTAGNTIYF. The DNA for the CDR3 is TGCGCCAGCACCGCTGGAAACACCATATATTTT.

The DNA of the CDR3 is TGTGCCAGCAGACACGCGGGTGTGGCTACTGAAGCTTTCTTT. Residues: CASRHAGVATEAFF. The chain couples TRBV11-2 to TRBJ1-1; D not certain. Germline V CDR1 and CDR2: SGHAT, FQNNGV. V was cut by 6 bases and J by 5 bases, with 16 bases left in between. The length of the CDR3 is 14 residues.